This T cell receptor (beta chain) originates from a study of blood T cell repertoires in COVID-19 (dated by TCRdb to between 2020 and 2021). A note on the overall study: Samples covering the acute and convalescent phases of COVID-19 were provided by collaborators in the United States, Italy and Spain. The material from the prospective study consisted of cDNA or gDNA derived from T cells, B-cell-depleted T cells, or PBMCs. The dataset comprised deeply sampled blood TCRbeta repertoires from subjects exposed to, actively infected with, or recovered from COVID-19. The repertoires were made available in a free public database intended to serve as a resource for research on the immune response to SARS-CoV-2. The samples were drawn from two sources: the first 160 participants of the ongoing ImmuneRACE study, and 1,200 or so subjects contributed by 6 global collaborators. Nearly every sample came with metadata listing a de-identified subject ID, COVID-19 status, age in years and sex. Where available, HLA class I and class II types were obtained from metadata supplied by the sample provider rather than from assay-based typing. Findings and caveats that apply to the study as a whole: The quantity of clinical and demographic metadata differed by source and by participant and was supplied without curation.

Details on this clone: The antigen this receptor binds is unknown. No base qualities exist here, and no much larger clone lies one base off it.

V drops 2 bases and J drops 4 bases, leaving 11 bases in between. From a lookup of the germline V gene, CDR1 and CDR2 are MGHRA and YSYEKL. The CDR3 runs 15 residues from the cysteine to the phenylalanine. Of the read, only the CDR3 DNA is kept; its 45 bases are in frame from base 1. The immunoSEQ Assay, a bias-controlled multiplex PCR, was used to amplify TCRbeta CDR3 regions from genomic DNA. On the authors' methods: The number of nucleated cells in each sample was estimated by amplification of reference gene primers within the assay. Sequence reads were collapsed and filtered to measure the absolute abundance of every unique TCRbeta CDR3 rearrangement. For each sample, productive Simpson clonality was calculated as the square root of Simpson's diversity index over productive rearrangements. Drawn from immuneACCESS, this table holds only the in-frame rearrangements with V and J called that TCRdb kept. Clones are partly lost; checked studies trace under half to an unresolved V gene and leave the rest unexplained. That table gives V, J and clone size, and the DNA gave D and trimming. The sample data list about 150,000 clones, and more than 75% of these were observed just once. About 2.1% of the sample is in the top ten clones.

Another Seattle source contributed samples from volunteer blood donors who had recovered from COVID-19. Whole blood was collected in K2EDTA tubes by collaborating institutions according to the institutions' own protocols. Collaborator samples were shipped for TCRbeta analysis as frozen whole blood, isolated PBMCs, or DNA extracted from either sample type. The specimen sequenced was peripheral blood. The sequence came from a man aged 45-60 years who had recovered from COVID-19. This sequence uses TRBV4-1 and TRBJ1-4; the D gene identity is not certain. The CDR3 sequence is CASSQFTAVNEKLFF. The bases read TGCGCCAGCAGCCAATTCACAGCCGTTAATGAAAAACTGTTTTTT.